This T cell receptor beta chain originates from a study of T-cell memory formation after mild COVID-19. Study-wide results and caveats: Contracting clones localized mainly to CM and EM when CD4+ and mainly to EMRA when CD8+. Clones shrinking between day 15 and 85 showed a balanced CD4/CD8 split, and those that grew later tilted toward CD4+. Unconfirmed was the SARS-CoV-2 specificity of second-wave clones that peaked on day 37.

This clonotype showed up just a few times. What it binds is unknown. Germline V gene lookup returns CDR1 MNHNY and CDR2 SVGAGI (reference sequence). The CDR3 spans 14 residues. V gave up 6 bases and J gave up 8 bases; unmatched junction bases: 8. TCRdb ran MiXCR on the 5' RACE reads and lists one entry per CDR3 protein. The sample yields approximately 290,000 distinct CDR3 sequences, approximately 8.4% seen once. Material: PBMCs or a T cell subset sorted from them (not recorded which). This TCR was sampled from a man between 18 and 35 years old who had mild COVID-19 (a few samples of this study predate the infection). Cell type and time point are not known. V gene TRBV6-6 combines with J gene TRBJ2-1, with 9 bases that match TRBD1. In DNA form, the CDR3 reads TGTGCCAGCAGCCATCGGGACAGGGCACATGAGCAGTTCTTC. Its translation: CASSHRDRAHEQFF.